The 13 T cell receptor beta chains given below trace back to one sample, sequenced in a study of shared clonotypes between healthy human individuals. The protocol was immunoSEQ multiplex PCR, while the TCRdb copy is restricted to in-frame clones and leaves out a portion. The sample has some 530,000 clones, 78% seen once. The sequencing input was PBMCs. These receptors were obtained from a woman in her thirties or forties in good health. Some clones in this sample may be carry-over from other donors' samples.

The chain combines TRBV7-9 with TRBJ2-7; 10 bases align to TRBD1. The ends lost 3 bases at V and 3 bases at J; junction bases unmatched: 2. CDR1 is SEHNR, CDR2 FQNEAQ, per germline (reference sequence). The CDR3 runs 14 residues. The CDR3 sequence is CASSLGTGVYEQYF. The CDR3 bases are TGTGCCAGCAGCTTGGGGACAGGGGTCTACGAGCAGTACTTC.

This sequence joins TRBV11-2 and TRBJ2-5; 7 bases are shared with TRBD2. J was trimmed by 5 bases and V by 5 bases; bases with no gene match: 8. CDR3 length: 14 amino acids. Germline CDR1 and CDR2: SGHAT and FQNNGV. Written as DNA, the CDR3 is TGTGCCAGCAGCCGGCGGGGGAGTTTCGAGACCCAGTACTTC. Translation: CASSRRGSFETQYF.

This clone was counted only a few times. V and J are TRBV29-1 and TRBJ1-2, with D possibly matching TRBD1 (6 bases). CDR1 is SQVTM, CDR2 ANQGSEA, per germline. The CDR3 consists of 13 residues. V lost 0 bases, J lost 8 bases, and 13 bases lay in between. The CDR3 DNA reads as TGCAGCGTTGAAGATCTCGGACAGAAAGGCTACACCTTC. This gives the protein CSVEDLGQKGYTF.

The V and J genes are TRBV18 and TRBJ2-3; D assignment may be TRBD1 or TRBD2 (5 bases each). The V end lost 4 bases, the J end lost 2 bases, and 10 bases lay between the germline ends. CDR3 length equals 14 residues. Germline loops: CDR1 KGHSH, CDR2 LQKENI. For the CDR3, the DNA is TGTGCCAGCTCACTGGGACGGGACACAGATACGCAGTATTTT. Encoded protein: CASSLGRDTDTQYF.

V usage is TRBV5-1 and J usage is TRBJ2-1; 8 bases agree with TRBD2. The V segment lost 9 bases and the J segment 7 bases; nucleotides outside the gene matches: 18. The germline V gene has CDR1 SGHRS and CDR2 YFSETQ. The CDR3 runs to 16 residues. DNA for the CDR3: TGCGCCACCCAAACCGGGGGGCGGGAGGCTGTTAATGAGCAGTTCTTC. The encoded protein is CATQTGGREAVNEQFF.

V gene TRBV5-1 combines with J gene TRBJ1-2, with TRBD1 matching over 7 bases. Trimming removed 4 bases from V and 2 bases from J; junction bases left unmatched: 8. The germline V gene has CDR1 SGHRS and CDR2 YFSETQ. CDR3 length equals 15 residues. The CDR3 sequence: CASSDRQGGNYGYTF. The CDR3 DNA reads as TGCGCCAGCAGCGATCGACAGGGTGGAAACTATGGCTACACCTTC. The full variable domain, its missing parts supplied by reference TRBV5-1 and TRBJ1-2, is KAGVTQTPRYLIKTRGQQVTLSCSPISGHRSVSWYQQTPGQGLQFLFEYFSETQRNKGNFPGRFSGRQFSNSRSEMNVSTLELGDSALYLCASSDRQGGNYGYTFGSGTRLTVV.

The chain has TRBV7-9 and TRBJ2-1; D possibly corresponds to TRBD1 (6 bases). CDR3 length equals 13 residues. Germline CDR1 and CDR2: SEHNR and FQNEAQ (reference sequence). The V and J ends lost 3 bases and 6 bases respectively, with 9 bases between them. CDR3 in amino acids: CASSFRGGNEQFF. The CDR3, as DNA: TGTGCCAGCAGCTTTAGAGGGGGCAATGAGCAGTTCTTC.

The chain uses TRBV6-5 and TRBJ2-7; unclear D gene. The V end was cut by 0 bases, the J end by 5 bases, with 5 bases between. This CDR3 comprises 12 residues. Germline CDR1 and CDR2: MNHEY and SVGAGI. CDR3 nucleotide sequence: TGTGCCAGCAGTTACTCGGTCCACGAGCAGTACTTC. Amino acids: CASSYSVHEQYF.

The chain combines TRBV7-3 with TRBJ2-1, with 13 nucleotides matching TRBD2. The germline gives CDR1 SGHTA, CDR2 FQGTGA. The CDR3 is 16 residues long. With V trimmed by 5 bases and J by 7 bases, 8 bases remained unmatched. CDR3 DNA sequence: TGTGCCAGCAGCCCCCGGACTAGCGGGAGTTGGAATGAGCAGTTCTTC. Translated: CASSPRTSGSWNEQFF.

This chain uses TRBV29-1 with TRBJ2-3; TRBD2 agrees at 10 bases. Trimming removed 4 bases from V and 7 bases from J; junction bases left unmatched: 8. Germline V gene lookup returns CDR1 SQVTM and CDR2 ANQGSEA. CDR3 length: 14 amino acids. CDR3 amino acids: CSVGPALAGNTQYF. In nucleotides, the CDR3 is TGCAGCGTTGGCCCTGCACTAGCGGGGAATACGCAGTATTTT.

Comments on this clone: Other DNA sequences from this sample encode an identical CDR3 as well. The chain employs TRBV5-1 and TRBJ2-3, with 10 bases matching TRBD2. The CDR3 extends over 16 amino acids. The germline V gene has CDR1 SGHRS and CDR2 YFSETQ. V gave up 4 bases and J gave up 1 base; unmatched junction bases: 6. CDR3 bases: TGCGCCAGCAGCCCCCCCGGACTAGCGGGCACAGATACGCAGTATTTT. It translates to CASSPPGLAGTDTQYF.

In this sample, this clone turned up a few times. The J gene is TRBJ2-3, the V gene TRBV30; TRBD2 matches 16 bases. Germline loops: CDR1 GTSNPN, CDR2 SVGIG (reference sequence). Trimming at V came to 0 bases and at J to 5 bases, leaving 14 bases not matched to a gene. The CDR3 spans 20 residues. The CDR3 loop reads CAWSVGRLGLAGGPGDTQYF. As DNA, the CDR3 is TGTGCCTGGAGTGTTGGACGCCTGGGACTAGCGGGAGGGCCGGGAGATACGCAGTATTTT.

The chain has TRBV5-1 and TRBJ1-3; D possibly corresponds to TRBD1 (5 bases). The CDR3 is made up of 16 amino acids. CDR1 SGHRS and CDR2 YFSETQ come from the germline V gene. Trimming left V 3 bases short and J 0 bases short, with 13 bases between. The CDR3 protein is CASSSNRDVSGNTIYF. The CDR3 nucleotides read TGCGCCAGCAGCTCGAACCGGGACGTCTCTGGAAACACCATATATTTT. The full variable domain, completed using reference TRBV5-1 and TRBJ1-3, is KAGVTQTPRYLIKTRGQQVTLSCSPISGHRSVSWYQQTPGQGLQFLFEYFSETQRNKGNFPGRFSGRQFSNSRSEMNVSTLELGDSALYLCASSSNRDVSGNTIYFGEGSWLTVV.